This TCR beta chain comes out of a study of early T cells in non-severe SARS-CoV-2 infection. Turning to the study itself: It was bulk RNA from unsorted whole blood that was sequenced, and the chains were unpaired.

Individual cDNA molecules carried attached unique molecular identifiers. MiXCR was run by TCRdb on the 5' RACE reads, yielding one entry per CDR3 protein. Among about 87,000 distinct CDR3 sequences listed, 11% to 15% were seen once. The CDR3 totals 15 residues. CDR1 and CDR2 (germline): SGHAT, FQDESV (reference sequence). V lost 5 bases to trimming and J lost 3 bases; unmatched junction nucleotides: 6. Sequenced material: whole blood. This TCR was recovered from an adult who was a healthcare worker with PCR-confirmed SARS-CoV-2 infection or an uninfected control (not recorded which). This chain uses TRBV11-1 with TRBJ2-7; 11 bases line up with TRBD2. CDR3 in amino acids: CASSVTSGGYYEQYF. The CDR3 coding sequence is TGTGCCAGCAGCGTAACTAGCGGGGGTTACTACGAGCAGTACTTC.